This T cell receptor beta chain was identified in a study of blood T cell repertoires in COVID-19. Using immunoSEQ multiplex PCR, the repertoire was profiled, and TCRdb retains in-frame clones only, with some absent. The sample includes 150,000 to 200,000 clones, 70% to 85% of them seen just once. The J segment lost 2 bases and the V segment lost 4 bases, leaving 9 bases of the junction unmatched. The CDR3 consists of 17 residues. Germline V gene sequence: CDR1 LGHDT, CDR2 YNNKEL (reference sequence). The TCR was taken from a woman aged 30 to 39 with acute or convalescent COVID-19. Sequencing input: peripheral blood. This chain connects TRBV3-1 (or the pseudogene TRBV3-2) to TRBJ2-3; 10 bases map to TRBD2. The CDR3 region has the DNA TGTGCCAGCAGCCCCCGCGGGACTAGCGCCCTCACAGATACGCAGTATTTT. This gives the protein CASSPRGTSALTDTQYF.